Below, 9 T cell receptor beta chains from the same sample are listed, as sequenced in a study of blood T cell repertoires in COVID-19. The method was immunoSEQ multiplex PCR; TCRdb's version includes in-frame clones alone and lacks a portion of them. The sample contains 350,000 to 450,000 clones, around nine tenths of which appear only once. The sequencing sample was made of PBMCs or T cells enriched from blood (not recorded which). The receptors shown here come from a woman younger than 45 who had recovered from COVID-19.

The chain is built from TRBV2 and TRBJ1-4; TRBD1 aligns across 7 bases. The CDR3 is 13 amino acids. Germline lookup yields CDR1 SNHLY and CDR2 FYNNEI. V lost 7 bases to trimming and J lost 8 bases; unmatched junction nucleotides: 7. CDR3 DNA: TGTGCCAGCAATCGGGACAGCCAAGAAAAACTGTTTTTT. Translated: CASNRDSQEKLFF.

This rearrangement joins TRBV7-2 to TRBJ1-4; 7 nucleotides align to TRBD1. The V and J ends lost 5 bases and 8 bases, in that order; junction bases with no gene match: 8. Germline CDR1 reads SGHTA; CDR2 reads FQGNSA. The CDR3 has 14 amino acids. The CDR3 sequence is CASSPGQAIEKLFF. CDR3 bases: TGTGCCAGCAGCCCTGGACAGGCTATCGAAAAACTGTTTTTT.

The chain combines TRBV2 with TRBJ1-1; TRBD1 aligns across 8 bases. Per germline, CDR1 SNHLY and CDR2 FYNNEI. The trim removed 6 bases at V and 4 bases at J, leaving 10 bases unmatched. The CDR3 loop spans 15 amino acids. Here the CDR3 reads CASSLDRVQGTEAFF. The CDR3 coding sequence is TGTGCCAGCAGCTTGGACAGGGTGCAGGGCACTGAAGCTTTCTTT.

The chain has TRBV11-2 and TRBJ2-3; D gene ambiguous. CDR3 size: 14 residues. CDR1 is SGHAT, CDR2 FQNNGV, per germline. V gave up 3 bases and J gave up 6 bases, with 13 bases separating them. CDR3 loop: CASSFGPPIDTQYF. The CDR3 DNA follows: TGTGCCAGCAGCTTTGGGCCTCCTATTGATACGCAGTATTTT.

The chain carries TRBV7-9 and TRBJ1-4, with D hard to call. The CDR3 totals 14 residues. Germline lookup yields CDR1 SEHNR and CDR2 FQNEAQ (reference sequence). Deletions cut 10 bases from V and 2 bases from J, with 14 bases between. The CDR3: CATQITSTNEKLFF. The CDR3 region has the DNA TGTGCCACCCAGATTACGTCCACTAATGAAAAACTGTTTTTT. The full variable domain, in which reference TRBV7-9 and TRBJ1-4 provide the parts outside the CDR3, is DTGVSQNPRHKITKRGQNVTFRCDPISEHNRLYWYRQTLGQGPEFLTYFQNEAQLEKSRLLSDRFSAERPKGSFSTLEIQRTEQGDSAMYLCATQITSTNEKLFFGSGTQLSVL.

This rearrangement joins TRBV7-8 to TRBJ2-2, with D tentatively TRBD1 (6 bases). The germline CDR1 and CDR2 sequences are SGHVS and FQNEAQ. V lost 5 bases to trimming and J lost 1 base, with 11 bases between them. This CDR3 has 15 amino acids. The CDR3 DNA follows: TGTGCCAGCAGCCCTTCGACAGGGAACACCGGGGAGCTGTTTTTT. It translates to CASSPSTGNTGELFF.

This clone was counted once. The V call is TRBV7-2, the J call TRBJ2-2, with D maybe TRBD2 (6 bases). Germline V gene data show CDR1 as SGHTA and CDR2 as FQGNSA. This CDR3 is 15 amino acids long. Trimming took 5 bases from V and 4 from J, leaving 14 bases between them. The CDR3 region is CASSPRDLTTGELFF. DNA of the CDR3: TGTGCCAGCAGCCCCCGGGACTTAACCACCGGGGAGCTGTTTTTT.

The V and J genes are TRBV29-1 and TRBJ1-5; D is uncertain. The CDR3 has 13 amino acids. Between the trimmed V and J ends, which lost 4 bases and 4 bases, there was a span of 11 bases. The germline gives CDR1 SQVTM, CDR2 ANQGSEA. The CDR3 DNA reads TGCAGCGTTGGGCCAGGTCCGAATCAGCCCCAGCATTTT. This sequence encodes CSVGPGPNQPQHF.

Note on this clone: The sample has other DNA sequences that encode this CDR3 too. The V and J genes are TRBV27 and TRBJ1-3; D not resolved. The germline V gene encodes CDR1 MNHEY and CDR2 SMNVEV (reference sequence). V was cut by 7 bases and J by 0 bases, with 7 bases left in between. CDR3 size: 13 residues. CDR3 sequence: CASKRSSGNTIYF. The DNA for the CDR3 is TGTGCCAGCAAGCGGAGCTCTGGAAACACCATATATTTT.